This TCR beta chain was sequenced for a study of CD8+ T cells in alopecia areata. General study results and limits: Many expanded lesional clones remained in scalp and blood on tofacitinib. Clonality in lesional scalp, especially alopecia totalis/universalis, exceeded that of normal scalp.

In each case, RNA was isolated and then reverse transcribed into cDNA as the sequencing template. The data were produced by immunoSEQ multiplex PCR, yet TCRdb's version contains in-frame clones alone and is incomplete. The repertoire consists of 87,000 or so clones, with over 70% occurring once and the leading ten covering 17%. Trimming removed 2 bases from V and 6 bases from J, with 17 bases in between. The germline V gene has CDR1 PRHDT and CDR2 FYEKMQ (reference sequence). CDR3 length: 15 amino acids. With regard to this clone: Antigen: not known.

As to treatment: oral pan-JAK inhibitor, 5-10 mg twice daily. This chain uses TRBV13 with TRBJ2-7, with a tentative D call TRBD1 (6 bases). The source material was CD8+ T cells sorted from blood, sampled around week 46, from a patient treated with tofacitinib. The source is a human donor with alopecia areata. Here the CDR3 DNA reads TGTGCCAGCAGCTTAAACGACAGGCGGCGTGGCGAGCAGTACTTC. Encoded protein: CASSLNDRRRGEQYF.